This TCR beta chain emerged from a study of technical replicates of blood from several donors. Germline V gene lookup returns CDR1 MNHNS and CDR2 SASEGT. This CDR3 comprises 15 residues. Trimming stripped 2 bases from V and 4 bases from J, with 14 bases between. Here immunoSEQ multiplex PCR was the method, and the copy in TCRdb shows in-frame clones only, minus some. The repertoire has about 82,000 clones, roughly 95% of them found once; the top ten carry around 0.35%. The rearrangement uses TRBV6-1 and TRBJ1-1, with D possibly matching TRBD1 (5 bases). What was sequenced was T cells isolated from PBMCs. This clonotype was obtained from a human donor in good health. The CDR3 spells CASSENGAASTEAFF. In DNA form, the CDR3 reads TGTGCCAGCAGTGAAAATGGGGCGGCCAGCACTGAAGCTTTCTTT.